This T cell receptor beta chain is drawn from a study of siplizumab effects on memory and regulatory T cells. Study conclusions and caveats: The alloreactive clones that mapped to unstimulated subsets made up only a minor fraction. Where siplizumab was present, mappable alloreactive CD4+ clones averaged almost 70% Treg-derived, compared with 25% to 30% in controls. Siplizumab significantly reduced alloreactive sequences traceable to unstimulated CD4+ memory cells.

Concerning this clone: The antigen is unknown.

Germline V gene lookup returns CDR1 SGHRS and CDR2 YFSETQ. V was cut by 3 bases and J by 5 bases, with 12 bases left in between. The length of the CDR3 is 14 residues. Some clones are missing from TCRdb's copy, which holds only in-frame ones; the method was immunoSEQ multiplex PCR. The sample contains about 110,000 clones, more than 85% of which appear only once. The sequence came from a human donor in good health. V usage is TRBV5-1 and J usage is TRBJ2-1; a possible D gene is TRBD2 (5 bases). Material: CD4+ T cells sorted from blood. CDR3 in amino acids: CASSSGEWDNEQFF. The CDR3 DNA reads TGCGCCAGCAGCTCCGGGGAATGGGACAATGAGCAGTTCTTC.